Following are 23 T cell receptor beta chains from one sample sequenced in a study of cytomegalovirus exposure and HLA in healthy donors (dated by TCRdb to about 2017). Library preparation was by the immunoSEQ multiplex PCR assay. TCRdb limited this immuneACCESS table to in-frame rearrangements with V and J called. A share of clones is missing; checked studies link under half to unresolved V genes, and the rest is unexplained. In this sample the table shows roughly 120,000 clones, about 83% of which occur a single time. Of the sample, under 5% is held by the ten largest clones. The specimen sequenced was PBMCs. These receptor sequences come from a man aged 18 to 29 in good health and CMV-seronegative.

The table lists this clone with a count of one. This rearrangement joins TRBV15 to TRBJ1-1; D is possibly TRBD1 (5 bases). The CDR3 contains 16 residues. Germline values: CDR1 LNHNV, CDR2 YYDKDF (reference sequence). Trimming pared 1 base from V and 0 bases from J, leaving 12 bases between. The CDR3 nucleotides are TGTGCCACCAGCAGAGCGAGGACAATCTTGAACACTGAAGCTTTCTTT. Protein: CATSRARTILNTEAFF.

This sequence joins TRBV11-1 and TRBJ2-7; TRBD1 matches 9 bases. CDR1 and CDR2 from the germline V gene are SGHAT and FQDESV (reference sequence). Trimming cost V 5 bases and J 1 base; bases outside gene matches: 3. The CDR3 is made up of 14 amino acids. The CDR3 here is CASSTGTGSYEQYF. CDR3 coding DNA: TGTGCCAGCAGCACCGGGACAGGGTCCTACGAGCAGTACTTC.

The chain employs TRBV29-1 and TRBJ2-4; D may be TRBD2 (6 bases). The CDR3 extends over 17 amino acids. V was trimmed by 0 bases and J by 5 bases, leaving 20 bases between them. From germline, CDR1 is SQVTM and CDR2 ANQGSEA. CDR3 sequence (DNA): TGCAGCGTTGAAGATCTAAGAACTAGCCGGGGTCAAAACATTCAGTACTTC. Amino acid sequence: CSVEDLRTSRGQNIQYF.

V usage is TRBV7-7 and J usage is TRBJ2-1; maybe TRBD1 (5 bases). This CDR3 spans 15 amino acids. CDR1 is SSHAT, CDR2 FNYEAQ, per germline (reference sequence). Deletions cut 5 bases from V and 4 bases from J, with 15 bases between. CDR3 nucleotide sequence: TGTGCCAGCAGCCCAGGGCCTACAGGATACAATGAGCAGTTCTTC. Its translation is CASSPGPTGYNEQFF.

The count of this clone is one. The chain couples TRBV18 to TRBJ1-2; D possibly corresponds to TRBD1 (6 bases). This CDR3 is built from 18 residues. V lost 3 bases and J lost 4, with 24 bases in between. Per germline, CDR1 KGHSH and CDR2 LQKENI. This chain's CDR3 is CASSPTNTGRGVVYGYTF. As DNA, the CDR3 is TGTGCCAGCTCACCCACCAATACAGGGAGAGGGGTGGTCTATGGCTACACCTTC.

The CDR3 reads CASSPLGDIRNYGYTF. The CDR3 coding sequence is TGTGCCAGCTCACCGCTCGGGGACATTCGGAACTATGGCTACACCTTC. The chain joins TRBV18 to TRBJ1-2, with D possibly matching TRBD1 (6 bases). The CDR3 has 16 residues. Germline-derived CDR1 and CDR2 are KGHSH and LQKENI. The V gene lost 3 bases and the J gene lost 2 bases, with 16 bases spanning the gap.

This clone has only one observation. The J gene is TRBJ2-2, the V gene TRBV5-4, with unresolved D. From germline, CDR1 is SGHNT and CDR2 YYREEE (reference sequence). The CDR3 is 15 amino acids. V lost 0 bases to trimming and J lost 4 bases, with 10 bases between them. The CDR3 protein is CASSLDIVGTGELFF. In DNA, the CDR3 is TGTGCCAGCAGCTTGGATATTGTCGGCACCGGGGAGCTGTTTTTT.

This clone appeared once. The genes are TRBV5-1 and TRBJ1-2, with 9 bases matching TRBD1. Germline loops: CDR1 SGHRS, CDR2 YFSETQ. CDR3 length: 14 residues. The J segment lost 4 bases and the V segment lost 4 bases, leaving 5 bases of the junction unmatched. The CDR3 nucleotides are TGCGCCAGCAGCCGGGACAGGGAGGGCTATGGCTACACCTTC. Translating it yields CASSRDREGYGYTF.

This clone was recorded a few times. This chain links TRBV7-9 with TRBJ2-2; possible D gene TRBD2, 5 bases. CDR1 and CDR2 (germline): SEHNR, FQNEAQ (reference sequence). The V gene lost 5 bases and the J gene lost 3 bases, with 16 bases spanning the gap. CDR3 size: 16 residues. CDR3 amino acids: CASSVNAARDTGELFF. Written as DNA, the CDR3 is TGTGCCAGCAGCGTGAACGCCGCGAGGGACACCGGGGAGCTGTTTTTT.

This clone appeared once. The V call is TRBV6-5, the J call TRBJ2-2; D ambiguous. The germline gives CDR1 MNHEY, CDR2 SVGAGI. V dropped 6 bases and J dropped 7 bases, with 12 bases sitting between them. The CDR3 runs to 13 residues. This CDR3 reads CASRHEKIGELFF. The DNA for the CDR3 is TGTGCCAGCAGGCATGAGAAGATCGGGGAGCTGTTTTTT.

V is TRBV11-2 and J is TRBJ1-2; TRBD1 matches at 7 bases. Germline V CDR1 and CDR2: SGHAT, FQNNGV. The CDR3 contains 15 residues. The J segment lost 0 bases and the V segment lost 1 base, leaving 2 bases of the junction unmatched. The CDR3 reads CASSLGTGSNYGYTF. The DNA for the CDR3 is TGTGCCAGCAGCTTAGGGACAGGTTCTAACTATGGCTACACCTTC.

The DNA of the CDR3 is TGTGCCAGCAGACGACAGGGGGCGAGCACTGAAGCTTTCTTT. It yields the protein CASRRQGASTEAFF. The rearrangement uses TRBV6-4 and TRBJ1-1, with 10 bases aligning to TRBD1. Germline V CDR1 and CDR2: MRHNA, SNTAGT. With V trimmed by 6 bases and J by 4 bases, 5 bases remained unmatched. The CDR3 has 14 amino acids.

The CDR3 loop is CASSWAGVNGDEQFF. CDR3 coding DNA: TGTGCCAGCAGTTGGGCAGGGGTTAACGGCGATGAGCAGTTCTTC. The V and J genes are TRBV27 and TRBJ2-1, with TRBD1 as a possible D gene (6 bases). This CDR3 has 15 residues. Germline V gives CDR1 MNHEY, CDR2 SMNVEV (reference sequence). Trimming left V 4 bases short and J 8 bases short, with 18 bases between.

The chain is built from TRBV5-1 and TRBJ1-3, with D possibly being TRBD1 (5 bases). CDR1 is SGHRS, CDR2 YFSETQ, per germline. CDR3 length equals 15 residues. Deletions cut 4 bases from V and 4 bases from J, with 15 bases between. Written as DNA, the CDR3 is TGCGCCAGCAGCGGGGACGGCGGGGAAGGAAACACCATATATTTT. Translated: CASSGDGGEGNTIYF. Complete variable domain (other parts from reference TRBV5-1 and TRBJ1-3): KAGVTQTPRYLIKTRGQQVTLSCSPISGHRSVSWYQQTPGQGLQFLFEYFSETQRNKGNFPGRFSGRQFSNSRSEMNVSTLELGDSALYLCASSGDGGEGNTIYFGEGSWLTVV.

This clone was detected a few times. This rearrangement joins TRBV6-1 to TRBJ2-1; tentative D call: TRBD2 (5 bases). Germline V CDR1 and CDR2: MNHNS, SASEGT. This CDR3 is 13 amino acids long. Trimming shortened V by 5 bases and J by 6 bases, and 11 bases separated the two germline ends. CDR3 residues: CASSQGRGNEQFF. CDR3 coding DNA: TGTGCCAGCAGTCAAGGACGGGGCAATGAGCAGTTCTTC.

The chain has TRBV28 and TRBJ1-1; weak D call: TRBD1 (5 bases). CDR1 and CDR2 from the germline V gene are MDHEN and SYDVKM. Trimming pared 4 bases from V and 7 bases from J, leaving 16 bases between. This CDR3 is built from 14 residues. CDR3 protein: CASSSSTRQIEAFF. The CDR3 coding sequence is TGTGCCAGCAGTTCCTCCACTCGACAGATTGAAGCTTTCTTT.

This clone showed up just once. The CDR3 DNA is TGTGCCAGCTCACCAATCACAGTTCACCAAGAGACCCAGTACTTC. It translates to CASSPITVHQETQYF. V usage is TRBV18 and J usage is TRBJ2-5, with no clear D. Germline CDR1 is KGHSH and CDR2 is LQKENI. The CDR3 runs 15 residues. V shed 2 bases and J shed 0 bases, with 10 bases lying between them.

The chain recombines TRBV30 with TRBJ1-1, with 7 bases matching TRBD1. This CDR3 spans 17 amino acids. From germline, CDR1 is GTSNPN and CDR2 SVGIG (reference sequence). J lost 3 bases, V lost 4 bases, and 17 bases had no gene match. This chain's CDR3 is CAWIPGTVAMSDTEAFF. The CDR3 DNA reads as TGTGCCTGGATCCCCGGGACAGTGGCTATGTCTGACACTGAAGCTTTCTTT.

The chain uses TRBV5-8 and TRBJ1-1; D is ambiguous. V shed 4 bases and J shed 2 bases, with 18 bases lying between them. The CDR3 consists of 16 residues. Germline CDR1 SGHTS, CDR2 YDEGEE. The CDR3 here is CASSPRGSRSNTEAFF. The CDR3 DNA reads TGTGCCAGCAGCCCCAGAGGGTCCCGTTCAAACACTGAAGCTTTCTTT.

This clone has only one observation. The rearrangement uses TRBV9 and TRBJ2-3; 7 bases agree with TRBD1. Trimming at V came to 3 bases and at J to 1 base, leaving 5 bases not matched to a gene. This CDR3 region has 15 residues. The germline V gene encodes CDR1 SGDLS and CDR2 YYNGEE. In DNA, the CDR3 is TGTGCCAGCAGCGCCCACCAGGGGGGCACAGATACGCAGTATTTT. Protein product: CASSAHQGGTDTQYF.

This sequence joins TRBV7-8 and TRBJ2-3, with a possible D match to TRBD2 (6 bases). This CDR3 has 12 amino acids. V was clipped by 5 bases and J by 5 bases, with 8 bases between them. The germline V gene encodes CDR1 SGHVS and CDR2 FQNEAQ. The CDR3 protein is CASSHSGDTQYF. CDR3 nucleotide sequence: TGTGCCAGCAGCCATAGCGGAGATACGCAGTATTTT. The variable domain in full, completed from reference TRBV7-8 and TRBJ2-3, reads GAGVSQSPRYKVAKRGQDVALRCDPISGHVSLFWYQQALGQGPEFLTYFQNEAQLDKSGLPSDRFFAERPEGSVSTLKIQRTQQEDSAVYLCASSHSGDTQYFGPGTRLTVL.

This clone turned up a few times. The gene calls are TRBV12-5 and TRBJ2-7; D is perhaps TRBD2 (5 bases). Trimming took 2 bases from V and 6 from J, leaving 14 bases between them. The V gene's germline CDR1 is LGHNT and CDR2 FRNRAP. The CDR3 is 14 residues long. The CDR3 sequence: CASGLTDYGGEQYF. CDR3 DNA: TGTGCTAGTGGTTTGACAGACTACGGAGGCGAGCAGTACTTC.

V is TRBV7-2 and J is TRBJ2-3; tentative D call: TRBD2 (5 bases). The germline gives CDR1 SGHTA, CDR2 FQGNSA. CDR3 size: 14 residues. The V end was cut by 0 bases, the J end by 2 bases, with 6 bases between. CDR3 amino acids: CASSLAGDTDTQYF. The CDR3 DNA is TGTGCCAGCAGCTTAGCCGGGGACACAGATACGCAGTATTTT.